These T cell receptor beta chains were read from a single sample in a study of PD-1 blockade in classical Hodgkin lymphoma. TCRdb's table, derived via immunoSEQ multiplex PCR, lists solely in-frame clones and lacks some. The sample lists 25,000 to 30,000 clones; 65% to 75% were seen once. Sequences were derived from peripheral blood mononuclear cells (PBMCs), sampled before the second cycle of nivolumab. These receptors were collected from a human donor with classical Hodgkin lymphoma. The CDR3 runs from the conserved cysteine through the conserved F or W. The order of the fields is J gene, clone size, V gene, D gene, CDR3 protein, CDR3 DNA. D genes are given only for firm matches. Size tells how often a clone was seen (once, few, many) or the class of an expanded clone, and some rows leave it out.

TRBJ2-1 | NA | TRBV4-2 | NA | CASSQDQALIDEQFF | TGTGCCAGCAGCCAAGATCAAGCCCTTATTGATGAGCAGTTCTTC
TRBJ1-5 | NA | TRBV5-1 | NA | CASSLDGDGNQPQHF | TGCGCCAGCAGCTTGGACGGTGACGGGAATCAGCCCCAGCATTTT
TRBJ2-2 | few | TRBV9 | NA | CASSVVGSGNTGELFF | TGTGCCAGCAGCGTAGTCGGGAGTGGGAACACCGGGGAGCTGTTTTTT
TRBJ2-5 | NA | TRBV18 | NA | CASSPSETQYF | TGTGCCAGCTCACCATCGGAGACCCAGTACTTC
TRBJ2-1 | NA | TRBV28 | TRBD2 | CASSGGGKNEQFF | TGTGCCAGCAGTGGCGGGGGAAAGAATGAGCAGTTCTTC
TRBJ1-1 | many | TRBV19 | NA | CASSIWDGLNTEAFF | TGTGCCAGTAGTATCTGGGACGGATTGAACACTGAAGCTTTCTTT
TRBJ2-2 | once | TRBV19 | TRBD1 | CASSMVGQGLYGELFF | TGTGCCAGTAGTATGGTGGGACAGGGGTTATACGGGGAGCTGTTTTTT
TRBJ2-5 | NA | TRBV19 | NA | CASSWKGVGVGSETQYF | TGTGCCAGTAGTTGGAAGGGGGTGGGAGTTGGGTCAGAGACCCAGTACTTC
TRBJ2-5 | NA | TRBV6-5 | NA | CASSLTIQDQETQYF | TGTGCCAGCAGTCTAACAATACAAGACCAAGAGACCCAGTACTTC
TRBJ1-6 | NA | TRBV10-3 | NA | CAITTGERSPLHF | TGTGCCATCACAACAGGAGAAAGGTCACCCCTCCACTTT
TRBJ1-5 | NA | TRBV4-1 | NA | CASSQVFSNQPQHF | TGCGCCAGCAGCCAAGTCTTCAGCAATCAGCCCCAGCATTTT